The rows below give T cell receptor beta chains drawn from one sample of a study of cytomegalovirus exposure and HLA in healthy donors. The data were produced by immunoSEQ multiplex PCR, yet TCRdb's version contains in-frame clones alone and is incomplete. The repertoire consists of approximately 100,000 clones, with around three quarters occurring once and the leading ten covering over 4%. The sequenced sample consisted of PBMCs. The receptor source for this set is a female donor in good health and CMV-seropositive. CDR3s include the opening cysteine and the closing phenylalanine or tryptophan. The D gene is left open where the match is weak. Part of the rows lack a size; the others show once, few, many or a class for expanded clones.

size	D	V	J	DNA	CDR3
few	-	TRBV7-2	TRBJ2-5	TGTGCCAGCAGCCCGAGGGCCCTAGGAACCCAGTACTTC	CASSPRALGTQYF
-	TRBD2	TRBV9	TRBJ2-4	TGTGCCAGCAGCGGGCGGGAGGGCGTGGACATTCAGTACTTC	CASSGREGVDIQYF
-	-	TRBV6-6	TRBJ1-1	TGTGCCAGCAGTTACTCAGGGGTGGGCACTGAAGCTTTCTTT	CASSYSGVGTEAFF
-	-	TRBV7-6	TRBJ2-2	TGTGCCAGCAGTCCTGTTGGGCTGGGCACCGGGGAGCTGTTTTTT	CASSPVGLGTGELFF
-	-	TRBV5-1	TRBJ2-2	TGCGCCAGCAGCTGGGTCGGGACAAGAGGATCCGGGGAGCTGTTTTTT	CASSWVGTRGSGELFF
-	TRBD2	TRBV11-2	TRBJ2-7	TGTGCCAGCAGCTTTACCGGACTAGCGGGAGGGCCCCACGAGCAGTACTTC	CASSFTGLAGGPHEQYF
-	TRBD1	TRBV23-1	TRBJ2-7	TGCGCCAGTCAACTTGGGGAAGGGGGCGCGAAGTGGGACGAGCAGTACTTC	CASQLGEGGAKWDEQYF
few	-	TRBV5-5	TRBJ2-1	TGTGCCAGCAGCCACACCTCGACTAGAAGCTCCTACAATGAGCAGTTCTTC	CASSHTSTRSSYNEQFF
-	TRBD2	TRBV5-1	TRBJ2-7	TGCGCCAGCAGCTCCCTAGCGGGGGGATACGAGCAGTACTTC	CASSSLAGGYEQYF
-	TRBD1	TRBV11-3	TRBJ2-1	TGTGCCAGCAGCTTAGTAAGCCCGGGACAGGGGATGTGGGATGAGCAGTTCTTC	CASSLVSPGQGMWDEQFF
once	TRBD1	TRBV2	TRBJ1-2	TGTGCCAGCAGCCCGGGACAGGGCAGAAGTGGCTACACCTTC	CASSPGQGRSGYTF
once	-	TRBV6-1	TRBJ1-5	TGTGCCAGCAGTGAATTGGGAGACAGCAATCAGCCCCAGCATTTT	CASSELGDSNQPQHF
-	TRBD1	TRBV6-5	TRBJ2-7	TGTGCCAGCAGTTTAAGTACAGGGGGATACTACGAGCAGTACTTC	CASSLSTGGYYEQYF
once	TRBD1	TRBV5-4	TRBJ2-7	TGTGCCAGCAGCTTGAGGGTTACAGGGGGCACCTACGAGCAGTACTTC	CASSLRVTGGTYEQYF
-	-	TRBV7-8	TRBJ1-3	TGTGCCAGCAGCCCCTCGGGGACAACTGGAAACACCATATATTTT	CASSPSGTTGNTIYF
-	TRBD1	TRBV18	TRBJ1-5	TGTGCCAGCTCACGGGGACAGGGGGCCGGTCAGCCCCAGCATTTT	CASSRGQGAGQPQHF
-	-	TRBV2	TRBJ1-2	TGTGCCAGCAGTGACGAGGTTCATGGCTACACCTTC	CASSDEVHGYTF
-	-	TRBV28	TRBJ1-4	TGTGCCAGCAGTCTGACAGGTCAAAATGAAAAACTGTTTTTT	CASSLTGQNEKLFF
-	TRBD1	TRBV10-2	TRBJ1-5	TGCGCCAGCAGCGGGACAGGCAGCAATCAGCCCCAGCATTTT	CASSGTGSNQPQHF
-	-	TRBV18	TRBJ1-1	TGTGCCAGCTCACCTACTCTTGACAGGTTGAACACTGAAGCTTTCTTT	CASSPTLDRLNTEAFF
-	TRBD2	TRBV6-4	TRBJ2-3	TGTGCCAGCAGTGACGGTAGCGGGGGACCCACAGATACGCAGTATTTT	CASSDGSGGPTDTQYF
-	-	TRBV29-1	TRBJ2-1	TGCAGCGTTGAGGCAGCTGGAGAGTCAGCCTACAATGAGCAGTTCTTC	CSVEAAGESAYNEQFF
once	TRBD1	TRBV5-1	TRBJ1-1	TGCGCCAGCAGCCCGGATATGACAGGGGAAACTGAAGCTTTCTTT	CASSPDMTGETEAFF
-	TRBD1	TRBV9	TRBJ1-2	TGTGCCAGCAGCGCTGGCGGTTGGACAGGAAACTATGGCTACACCTTC	CASSAGGWTGNYGYTF
-	-	TRBV7-2	TRBJ1-1	TGTGCCAGCAGCTTACCCGGTGAAGCTTTCTTT	CASSLPGEAFF
once	-	TRBV30	TRBJ1-1	TGTGCCTGGACAGTCAACACTGAAGCTTTCTTT	CAWTVNTEAFF
-	TRBD1	TRBV18	TRBJ2-7	TGTGCCAGCTCGCCCTCGGGGACAGGGGGCATCTACGAGCAGTACTTC	CASSPSGTGGIYEQYF
few	-	TRBV6-1	TRBJ2-7	TGTGCCAGCAGGGAGAGCTCCTACGAGCAGTACTTC	CASRESSYEQYF
-	TRBD1	TRBV7-9	TRBJ1-2	TGTTCCAGCAGCACAGGGACAGGGACTGGTGGCTACACCTTC	CSSSTGTGTGGYTF